These T cell receptor beta chains were read from a single sample in a study of monozygotic twins with inflammatory bowel disease. Each CDR3 protein gets one entry in TCRdb, which reprocessed the 5' RACE reads and gives no DNA. The specimen's table records about 380,000 distinct CDR3 sequences. Source material: blood. These TCRs come from a human donor with ulcerative colitis or Crohn's disease, or a healthy co-twin of an affected twin (not recorded which). Each CDR3 is given with its conserved first and last residue. Each record gives: J gene, V gene, CDR3 protein.

J: TRBJ2-7
V: TRBV6-5
CDR3: CASSYNPGYEQYF

J: TRBJ1-1
V: TRBV27
CDR3: CASTSRDSILGINTEAFF

J: TRBJ1-6
V: TRBV3-1
CDR3: CASSQGEGPGVPPLHF

J: TRBJ2-1
V: TRBV6-2/TRBV6-3
CDR3: CASSHPSGGGNEQFF

J: TRBJ2-7
V: TRBV29-1
CDR3: CSVGHSREQYF

J: TRBJ1-6
V: TRBV20-1
CDR3: CSASRDRELNSPLHF

J: TRBJ1-1
V: TRBV27
CDR3: CASSLYGQGGTEAFF

J: TRBJ2-3
V: TRBV20-1
CDR3: CSARVAGRTDTQYF

J: TRBJ2-5
V: TRBV11-2
CDR3: CASSLERGRETQYF

J: TRBJ2-7
V: TRBV3-1
CDR3: CASSQAAYEQYF

J: TRBJ2-5
V: TRBV7-2
CDR3: CASSYQRGEQETQYF

J: TRBJ2-1
V: TRBV4-2
CDR3: CASSQDRAGSEQFF

J: TRBJ1-6
V: TRBV19
CDR3: CASSIKDSEYSPLHF

J: TRBJ2-3
V: TRBV18
CDR3: CASSKRRGDTDTQYF

J: TRBJ2-2
V: TRBV7-3
CDR3: CASSLGPRAGELFF

J: TRBJ1-5
V: TRBV10-1
CDR3: CASSESILRIGQPQHF

J: TRBJ2-5
V: TRBV5-4
CDR3: CASSSPDGTQYF

J: TRBJ2-1
V: TRBV6-4
CDR3: CASSDDTSGVSYNEQFF

J: TRBJ2-7
V: TRBV5-6
CDR3: CASSLDRGDYEQYF

J: TRBJ2-3
V: TRBV7-9
CDR3: CASRFIRDNLHTDTQYF

J: TRBJ2-3
V: TRBV6-5
CDR3: CASSYMSTRETQQDTQYF

J: TRBJ1-3
V: TRBV11-1
CDR3: CASSFESGGTQSGNTIYF

J: TRBJ1-2
V: TRBV24-1
CDR3: CATSGGQGAFDYGYTF

J: TRBJ2-3
V: TRBV29-1
CDR3: CSVERGGDTQYF

J: TRBJ1-5
V: TRBV12-3/TRBV12-4
CDR3: CASSPQLGQYNQPQHF

J: TRBJ1-1
V: TRBV10-3
CDR3: CAISESGTGGTEAFF

J: TRBJ2-7
V: TRBV3-1
CDR3: CASSQSPSGRTTYEQYF

J: TRBJ2-7
V: TRBV6-5
CDR3: CASSYNIRLAGLAYEQYF

J: TRBJ1-2
V: TRBV6-2/TRBV6-3
CDR3: CASTSTGTYGYTF

J: TRBJ2-3
V: TRBV2
CDR3: CASSLLLAGGRTSTDTQYF

J: TRBJ2-1
V: TRBV15
CDR3: CATSSQRGGYNEQFF

J: TRBJ2-2
V: TRBV20-1
CDR3: CSASPSPRGTGELFF

J: TRBJ1-1
V: TRBV27
CDR3: CASSLGRQYNTEAFF

J: TRBJ2-1
V: TRBV7-2
CDR3: CASSGQGGYNEQFF

J: TRBJ1-4
V: TRBV20-1
CDR3: CSARDFGATNEKLFF

J: TRBJ2-7
V: TRBV4-2
CDR3: CASSRDGTTYEQYF

J: TRBJ2-3
V: TRBV24-1
CDR3: CATSERTSSTDTQYF

J: TRBJ2-1
V: TRBV29-1
CDR3: CSVVVEGRPGQFF

J: TRBJ2-3
V: TRBV27
CDR3: CASSLMAGGGDTQYF

J: TRBJ2-7
V: TRBV20-1
CDR3: CSERRTGTYEQYF

J: TRBJ1-3
V: TRBV7-8
CDR3: CASSPRTGRSGNTIYF

J: TRBJ2-2
V: TRBV5-1
CDR3: CASSSTSGGTGELFF

J: TRBJ2-7
V: TRBV7-2
CDR3: CASSNRDRGPEQYF